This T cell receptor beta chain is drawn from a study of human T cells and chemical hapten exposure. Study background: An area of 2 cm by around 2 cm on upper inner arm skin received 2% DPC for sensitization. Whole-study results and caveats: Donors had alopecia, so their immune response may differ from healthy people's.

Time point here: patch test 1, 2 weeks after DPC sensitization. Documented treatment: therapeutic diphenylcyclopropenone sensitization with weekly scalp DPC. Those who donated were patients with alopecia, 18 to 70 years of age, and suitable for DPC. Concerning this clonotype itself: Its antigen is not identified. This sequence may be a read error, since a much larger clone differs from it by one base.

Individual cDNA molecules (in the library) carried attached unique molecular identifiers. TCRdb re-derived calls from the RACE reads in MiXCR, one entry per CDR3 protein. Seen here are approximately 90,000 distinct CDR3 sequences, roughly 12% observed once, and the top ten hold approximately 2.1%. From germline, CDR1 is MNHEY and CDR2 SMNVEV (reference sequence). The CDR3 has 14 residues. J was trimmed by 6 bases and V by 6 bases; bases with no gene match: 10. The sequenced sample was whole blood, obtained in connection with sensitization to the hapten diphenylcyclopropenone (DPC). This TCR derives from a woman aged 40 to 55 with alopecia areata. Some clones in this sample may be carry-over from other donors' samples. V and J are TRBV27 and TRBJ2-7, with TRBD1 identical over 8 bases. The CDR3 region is CASSTWTGRPEQYF. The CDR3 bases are TGTGCCAGCAGCACCTGGACAGGGCGGCCCGAGCAGTACTTC.